Listed below are T cell receptor beta chains from one sample, sequenced in a study of beta chain features in type 1 diabetes. The repertoire was sequenced with immunoSEQ multiplex PCR; TCRdb's copy has only in-frame clones and lacks some. The sample lists under 900,000 clones; 17% were seen once. The sample was naive CD4+ T cells from blood. The source is a young woman in good health. CDR3s include the opening cysteine and the closing phenylalanine or tryptophan. Each record gives: clone size, J gene, V gene, D gene, CDR3 DNA, CDR3 protein. A D gene is named only where the DNA matches it firmly. The size field is filled for only some rows; it gives once, few, many or a size class.

clone size: few
J gene: TRBJ2-1
V gene: TRBV7-2
D gene: .
CDR3 DNA: TGTGCCAGCAGCTTTGTTGCGGGCTCCTACAATGAGCAGTTCTTC
CDR3 protein: CASSFVAGSYNEQFF

clone size: .
J gene: TRBJ2-2
V gene: TRBV6-5
D gene: .
CDR3 DNA: TGTGCCAGCAGGGGGACTCCTAACACCGGGGAGCTGTTTTTT
CDR3 protein: CASRGTPNTGELFF

clone size: few
J gene: TRBJ1-1
V gene: TRBV15
D gene: .
CDR3 DNA: TGTGCCACCACCCCGGGGCGGGGTGAAGCTTTCTTT
CDR3 protein: CATTPGRGEAFF

clone size: .
J gene: TRBJ1-1
V gene: TRBV29-1
D gene: TRBD1
CDR3 DNA: TGCAGCGTTGAGGGGACAGGGGGCGCCAACACTGAAGCTTTCTTT
CDR3 protein: CSVEGTGGANTEAFF

clone size: few
J gene: TRBJ1-4
V gene: TRBV7-9
D gene: .
CDR3 DNA: TGTGCCAGCAGCCTCCGGGCCGGAGTCGAAAAACTGTTTTTT
CDR3 protein: CASSLRAGVEKLFF

clone size: .
J gene: TRBJ1-2
V gene: TRBV11-1
D gene: .
CDR3 DNA: TGTGCCAGCAGCCTAGCTTCCGCGTCAGATGGCTACACCTTC
CDR3 protein: CASSLASASDGYTF

clone size: .
J gene: TRBJ2-7
V gene: TRBV6-5
D gene: .
CDR3 DNA: TGTGCCAGCAGGACAGAGTACGAGGTGCAGTACTTC
CDR3 protein: CASRTEYEVQYF

clone size: .
J gene: TRBJ2-1
V gene: TRBV20-1
D gene: .
CDR3 DNA: TGCAGTGCCCTGGATGGCCGGGTGGGGTTCTTC
CDR3 protein: CSALDGRVGFF

clone size: few
J gene: TRBJ2-3
V gene: TRBV5-4
D gene: .
CDR3 DNA: TGTGCCAGCAGCTTGGGGACCGACATTAGCACAGATACGCAGTATTTT
CDR3 protein: CASSLGTDISTDTQYF

clone size: .
J gene: TRBJ2-5
V gene: TRBV18
D gene: TRBD1
CDR3 DNA: TGTGCCAGCTCACGTCAGAGGGGGCCTGGGCAAGAGACCCAGTACTTC
CDR3 protein: CASSRQRGPGQETQYF

clone size: few
J gene: TRBJ2-1
V gene: TRBV28
D gene: .
CDR3 DNA: TGTGCCACCGTCAGGGCGCCGCACGAGCAGTTCTTC
CDR3 protein: CATVRAPHEQFF

clone size: few
J gene: TRBJ2-1
V gene: TRBV5-4
D gene: TRBD2
CDR3 DNA: TGTGCCAGCAGCTTGGTAGCGGGAATGGACAATGAGCAGTTCTTC
CDR3 protein: CASSLVAGMDNEQFF

clone size: few
J gene: TRBJ1-1
V gene: TRBV5-1
D gene: .
CDR3 DNA: TGCGCCAGCAGCTCCGGACCAAACACTGAAGCTTTCTTT
CDR3 protein: CASSSGPNTEAFF

clone size: .
J gene: TRBJ2-7
V gene: TRBV5-1
D gene: TRBD2
CDR3 DNA: TGCGCCAGCAGCTTGGGGCTAGCGGGAATTTACGAGCAGTACTTC
CDR3 protein: CASSLGLAGIYEQYF

clone size: .
J gene: TRBJ1-2
V gene: TRBV5-8
D gene: .
CDR3 DNA: TGTGCCAGCCTCCGAGGTGCGGAGTCTTTTGGCTACACCTTC
CDR3 protein: CASLRGAESFGYTF

clone size: few
J gene: TRBJ2-6
V gene: TRBV16
D gene: .
CDR3 DNA: TGTGCCAGCAGCCAATTGACCTCTGGGGCCAACGTCCTGACTTTC
CDR3 protein: CASSQLTSGANVLTF

clone size: .
J gene: TRBJ2-3
V gene: TRBV28
D gene: TRBD1
CDR3 DNA: TGTGCCACCGACAGGGAAAACACAGATACGCAGTATTTT
CDR3 protein: CATDRENTDTQYF

clone size: .
J gene: TRBJ2-2
V gene: TRBV10-3
D gene: TRBD1
CDR3 DNA: TGTGCCATCAGTGAATATTCATTACAGGGGGACACCGGGGAGCTGTTTTTT
CDR3 protein: CAISEYSLQGDTGELFF

clone size: few
J gene: TRBJ2-7
V gene: TRBV7-3
D gene: TRBD1
CDR3 DNA: TGTGCCAGCAGCACCGGGACAGGGGCTGGCGAGCAGTACTTC
CDR3 protein: CASSTGTGAGEQYF

clone size: .
J gene: TRBJ1-1
V gene: TRBV7-9
D gene: .
CDR3 DNA: TGTGCCAGCAGCTTCGGCGGAGGGGGCACTGAAGCTTTCTTT
CDR3 protein: CASSFGGGGTEAFF

clone size: .
J gene: TRBJ2-2
V gene: TRBV18
D gene: TRBD2
CDR3 DNA: TGTGCCAGCTCACCACGGCTAGCGGGGAACACCGGGGAGCTGTTTTTT
CDR3 protein: CASSPRLAGNTGELFF

clone size: few
J gene: TRBJ2-5
V gene: TRBV21-1
D gene: .
CDR3 DNA: TGTGCCAGCAGCAAAGCGCTTTCAGGGGACCAAGAGACCCAGTACTTC
CDR3 protein: CASSKALSGDQETQYF

clone size: .
J gene: TRBJ2-1
V gene: TRBV7-3
D gene: TRBD1
CDR3 DNA: TGTGCCAGCAGCTTAACGGCAGGGGGATTTCATGAGCAGTTCTTC
CDR3 protein: CASSLTAGGFHEQFF

clone size: few
J gene: TRBJ1-1
V gene: TRBV4-1
D gene: .
CDR3 DNA: TGCGCCAGCAGCCAAAGGGGACTGAACACTGAAGCTTTCTTT
CDR3 protein: CASSQRGLNTEAFF

clone size: .
J gene: TRBJ2-3
V gene: TRBV11-2
D gene: .
CDR3 DNA: TGTGCCAGCAGCTTCCACTTGAGGACAGATACGCAGTATTTT
CDR3 protein: CASSFHLRTDTQYF

clone size: .
J gene: TRBJ2-7
V gene: TRBV28
D gene: TRBD1
CDR3 DNA: TGTGCCAGCAGTCAAGACAGGGTCGAGCAGTACTTC
CDR3 protein: CASSQDRVEQYF

clone size: .
J gene: TRBJ2-1
V gene: TRBV4-1
D gene: .
CDR3 DNA: TGCGCCAGCTCTCCCGGAGGCGGGCGCCAAGTTTACAATGAGCAGTTCTTC
CDR3 protein: CASSPGGGRQVYNEQFF

clone size: few
J gene: TRBJ2-2
V gene: TRBV9
D gene: TRBD2
CDR3 DNA: TGTGCCAGCAGCCCCCGGACTAGCGGGACCGGGGAGCTGTTTTTT
CDR3 protein: CASSPRTSGTGELFF

clone size: .
J gene: TRBJ2-7
V gene: TRBV19
D gene: TRBD2
CDR3 DNA: TGTGCCAGTAGTGCCAAGTCTAGCGGGAGTTACGAGCAGTACTTC
CDR3 protein: CASSAKSSGSYEQYF

clone size: few
J gene: TRBJ1-2
V gene: TRBV28
D gene: TRBD1
CDR3 DNA: TGTGCCAGCAGTTTAAGGGACAGGGGTTCGCGAACCTTC
CDR3 protein: CASSLRDRGSRTF

clone size: .
J gene: TRBJ2-5
V gene: TRBV5-1
D gene: TRBD1
CDR3 DNA: TGCGCCAGCAGCCTAGGACAGGGCTGGGAAGAGACCCAGTACTTC
CDR3 protein: CASSLGQGWEETQYF

clone size: .
J gene: TRBJ2-3
V gene: TRBV6-6
D gene: TRBD1
CDR3 DNA: TGTGCCAGCAGTTCCCGACAGGGACCATCCACAGATACGCAGTATTTT
CDR3 protein: CASSSRQGPSTDTQYF

clone size: few
J gene: TRBJ2-3
V gene: TRBV29-1
D gene: TRBD2
CDR3 DNA: TGCAGCGTTGGGTCTAGTGCGCGGGAGCCCGTCACAGATACGCAGTATTTT
CDR3 protein: CSVGSSAREPVTDTQYF

clone size: .
J gene: TRBJ2-2
V gene: TRBV11-1
D gene: .
CDR3 DNA: TGTGCCAGCACCCCCGACACGAACACCGGGGAGCTGTTTTTT
CDR3 protein: CASTPDTNTGELFF

clone size: few
J gene: TRBJ2-7
V gene: TRBV28
D gene: TRBD2
CDR3 DNA: TGTGCCAGCAGCCCACCCCAGACTAGCGGTTCATCCTACGAGCAGTACTTC
CDR3 protein: CASSPPQTSGSSYEQYF

clone size: .
J gene: TRBJ2-1
V gene: TRBV21-1
D gene: .
CDR3 DNA: TGTGCCAGCAGGGACCTTCAGAGCTCCTACAATGAGCAGTTCTTC
CDR3 protein: CASRDLQSSYNEQFF

clone size: .
J gene: TRBJ2-7
V gene: TRBV11-2
D gene: .
CDR3 DNA: TGTGCCAGCAGCCGCCGCCTAGCAGGAAGCTCCTACGAGCAGTACTTC
CDR3 protein: CASSRRLAGSSYEQYF

clone size: .
J gene: TRBJ2-7
V gene: TRBV7-8
D gene: TRBD1
CDR3 DNA: TGTGCCAGCAGCTTACGAGTTCAGGGACAGGGAGCCTACGAGCAGTACTTC
CDR3 protein: CASSLRVQGQGAYEQYF

clone size: few
J gene: TRBJ2-1
V gene: TRBV7-2
D gene: TRBD2
CDR3 DNA: TGTGCCAGCAGCTTAGCTCGCGGGAGGCCCTACAATGAGCAGTTCTTC
CDR3 protein: CASSLARGRPYNEQFF

clone size: few
J gene: TRBJ2-7
V gene: TRBV29-1
D gene: TRBD2
CDR3 DNA: TGCAGCGTGGTCCGTCCTAGCGGGGGTTACGAGCAGTACTTC
CDR3 protein: CSVVRPSGGYEQYF

clone size: few
J gene: TRBJ2-3
V gene: TRBV11-2
D gene: .
CDR3 DNA: TGTGCCAGCAGCGGAGAACCCGCCGCAGATACGCAGTATTTT
CDR3 protein: CASSGEPAADTQYF

clone size: few
J gene: TRBJ2-5
V gene: TRBV7-9
D gene: .
CDR3 DNA: TGTGCCAGCAGCTTATTCGGCAGCCAAGAGACCCAGTACTTC
CDR3 protein: CASSLFGSQETQYF

clone size: .
J gene: TRBJ1-2
V gene: TRBV25-1
D gene: TRBD1
CDR3 DNA: TGTGCCAGCCAATTGGGGACAGGGAGATCTCCTGGCTACACCTTC
CDR3 protein: CASQLGTGRSPGYTF

clone size: few
J gene: TRBJ1-2
V gene: TRBV4-2
D gene: .
CDR3 DNA: TGTGCCAGCAGCCAAGATATCTGGAGGTACGGCTACACCTTC
CDR3 protein: CASSQDIWRYGYTF

clone size: few
J gene: TRBJ2-6
V gene: TRBV10-3
D gene: .
CDR3 DNA: TGTGCCATCAGTGGGGCTGGGGCCAACGTCCTGACTTTC
CDR3 protein: CAISGAGANVLTF

clone size: few
J gene: TRBJ1-4
V gene: TRBV7-2
D gene: .
CDR3 DNA: TGTGCCAGCAGCTTAGGCCGGGACGAGGGGATTAGGTTGTTTTTT
CDR3 protein: CASSLGRDEGIRLFF

clone size: .
J gene: TRBJ2-5
V gene: TRBV10-3
D gene: .
CDR3 DNA: TGTGCCATCAGTGAGGGACCCGAAGAGACCCAGTACTTC
CDR3 protein: CAISEGPEETQYF

clone size: few
J gene: TRBJ2-7
V gene: TRBV7-3
D gene: TRBD2
CDR3 DNA: TGTGCCAGCAGCTTGGGCGGGAGGGGATCCGAGCAGTACTTC
CDR3 protein: CASSLGGRGSEQYF

clone size: few
J gene: TRBJ2-2
V gene: TRBV7-9
D gene: TRBD2
CDR3 DNA: TGTGCCAGCAGCCTCGACGGGAGGAGGGAGCTGTTTTTT
CDR3 protein: CASSLDGRRELFF